These T cell receptor beta chains were read from a single sample in a study of CD8+CD57+ T cells in acquired aplastic anemia. MiXCR, applied by TCRdb to the reads, yields one record per CDR3 protein. The table has 68,000 or so distinct CDR3 sequences, roughly half seen once. The sample taken for sequencing was sorted CD4+, CD8+, or CD8+CD57+ T cells (not recorded which) from PBMCs. The source of these receptors is a human donor in good health, serving as a control. Both conserved end residues are part of each CDR3. D genes are given only for firm matches. Only part of the rows carry a size: once, few, many, or a class if the clone is expanded.

TRBD1 | TRBJ1-2 | TRBV29-1 | - | CSVELQGGYGYTF | TGCAGCGTGGAGTTACAGGGGGGCTATGGCTACACCTTC
- | TRBJ2-1 | TRBV7-3 | medium-sized | CASSTQRNEQFF | TGTGCCAGCAGCACCCAGAGGAATGAGCAGTTCTTC
- | TRBJ1-6 | TRBV29-1 | medium-sized | CSLRKGRRNSPLHF | TGCAGCCTAAGAAAAGGACGACGAAATTCACCCCTCCACTTT
TRBD1 | TRBJ2-2 | TRBV30 | - | CAWSDTTGALRAGELFF | TGTGCCTGGAGTGACACGACAGGGGCCCTGCGGGCCGGGGAGCTGTTTTTT
- | TRBJ1-6 | TRBV20-1 | few | CSARDRGRGGTSPLHF | TGCAGTGCTAGAGATCGCGGCAGGGGAGGCACTTCACCCCTCCACTTT
- | TRBJ2-1 | TRBV10-3 | - | CAISVGQNNEQFF | TGTGCCATCAGTGTCGGACAGAACAATGAGCAGTTCTTC
TRBD1 | TRBJ2-7 | TRBV2 | many | CASSEDGRVRGLYEQYF | TGTGCCAGCAGTGAAGACGGTAGGGTCAGGGGGCTATACGAGCAGTACTTC
TRBD1 | TRBJ1-5 | TRBV6-1 | - | CASSDGQGAHQPQHF | TGTGCCAGCAGCGACGGACAGGGGGCACATCAGCCCCAGCATTTT
- | TRBJ1-1 | TRBV30 | many | CAWSLGVNTEAFF | TGTGCCTGGAGTCTCGGGGTGAACACTGAAGCTTTCTTT
- | TRBJ2-7 | TRBV9 | - | CASSGLEAGSSYEQYF | TGTGCCAGCAGCGGGTTAGAGGCGGGGAGCTCCTACGAGCAGTACTTC
- | TRBJ2-1 | TRBV5-1 | - | CASSFVYRGEQFF | TGCGCCAGCAGCTTTGTCTATCGGGGTGAGCAGTTCTTC
- | TRBJ2-5 | TRBV4-1 | many | CASSQEGGVYQETQYF | TGCGCCAGCAGCCAAGAGGGTGGGGTGTACCAAGAGACCCAGTACTTC
TRBD2 | TRBJ2-5 | TRBV19 | medium-sized | CASNPGGRSFSEETQYF | TGTGCCAGTAACCCGGGAGGGCGCTCCTTTTCCGAAGAGACCCAGTACTTC
TRBD1 | TRBJ2-7 | TRBV2 | - | CASSWDRANYEQYF | TGTGCCAGCAGTTGGGACAGGGCGAACTACGAGCAGTACTTC
- | TRBJ2-7 | TRBV24-1 | - | CATSDGTYEQYF | TGTGCCACCAGTGACGGTACCTACGAGCAGTACTTC
- | TRBJ2-7 | TRBV19 | - | CASTNRVRLYEQYF | TGTGCCAGCACGAACAGGGTAAGGCTCTACGAGCAGTACTTC
- | TRBJ2-1 | TRBV24-1 | - | CATSDLQAGSGEQFF | TGTGCCACCAGTGATTTGCAGGCAGGGAGCGGTGAGCAGTTCTTC
TRBD1 | TRBJ1-1 | TRBV5-1 | - | CASSLVPGQGAGNTRSEAFF | TGCGCCAGCAGCTTGGTTCCGGGACAGGGGGCAGGTAATACTAGGTCTGAAGCTTTCTTT
TRBD1 | TRBJ2-7 | TRBV7-2 | few | CASRSTGGEQYF | TGTGCCAGCAGATCCACAGGGGGCGAGCAGTACTTC
- | TRBJ2-7 | TRBV5-1 | many | CASSLTVNEQYF | TGCGCCAGCAGCTTGACGGTGAACGAGCAGTACTTC
- | TRBJ1-1 | TRBV2 | - | CASSEALWGTEAFF | TGTGCCAGCAGTGAAGCGCTGTGGGGTACTGAAGCTTTCTTT
- | TRBJ1-2 | TRBV7-2 | - | CASSLGQESGGYTF | TGTGCCAGCAGCTTAGGGCAGGAGTCGGGGGGCTACACCTTC
TRBD1 | TRBJ1-3 | TRBV5-1 | many | CASREGAGGNTIYF | TGCGCCAGCAGGGAGGGGGCCGGTGGAAACACCATATATTTT
- | TRBJ2-7 | TRBV2 | once | CASSDQGSGYEQYF | TGTGCCAGCAGTGATCAGGGCAGCGGCTACGAGCAGTACTTC
- | TRBJ2-7 | TRBV19 | many | CASSIKVVWWAGKRENYEQYF | TGTGCCAGTAGTATCAAGGTGGTGTGGTGGGCGGGAAAAAGGGAGAACTACGAGCAGTACTTC
TRBD2 | TRBJ2-6 | TRBV11-1 | - | CASSLAVGSGAGSGANVLTF | TGTGCCAGCAGCTTAGCAGTCGGGAGCGGGGCTGGCTCTGGGGCCAACGTCCTGACTTTC
- | TRBJ1-1 | TRBV24-1 | - | CATSEAGENTEAFF | TGTGCCACCAGTGAGGCTGGAGAGAACACTGAAGCTTTCTTT
- | TRBJ2-1 | TRBV15 | - | CATSRDVPGEKFF | TGTGCCACCAGCAGAGATGTCCCAGGGGAGAAGTTCTTC
- | TRBJ2-1 | TRBV20-1 | - | CSASPGPYNEQFF | TGCAGTGCTTCCCCCGGACCATACAATGAGCAGTTCTTC
TRBD2 | TRBJ2-3 | TRBV10-3 | - | CAISTSGGITDTQYF | TGTGCCATCAGCACTAGCGGGGGGATCACAGATACGCAGTATTTT
TRBD2 | TRBJ2-3 | TRBV24-1 | - | CATSPSGGLAGTDTQYF | TGTGCCACCAGCCCTTCTGGGGGACTAGCGGGGACAGATACGCAGTATTTT
TRBD1 | TRBJ1-6 | TRBV6-4 | once | CASSYARGRDSPLHF | TGTGCCAGCAGTTACGCAAGGGGGCGAGATTCACCCCTCCACTTT
- | TRBJ1-1 | TRBV19 | many | CASNPPGLNTEAFF | TGTGCCAGTAACCCCCCAGGCTTGAACACTGAAGCTTTCTTT
TRBD2 | TRBJ2-1 | TRBV10-3 | - | CASNKRGPGLGYNEQFF | TGTGCCAGCAATAAAAGGGGCCCGGGACTAGGCTACAATGAGCAGTTCTTC